A selection of T cell receptor beta chains follows, all from one sample in a study of monozygotic twins with inflammatory bowel disease. Each CDR3 protein gets one entry in TCRdb, which reprocessed the 5' RACE reads and gives no DNA. The data include 350,000 to 550,000 distinct CDR3 sequences; the top ten clones carry 2.4%. Sequenced: blood. Receptor source: a human donor with ulcerative colitis or Crohn's disease, or a healthy co-twin of an affected twin (not recorded which). CDR3s include the opening cysteine and the closing phenylalanine or tryptophan. Each record gives: V gene, CDR3 length, J gene, CDR3 protein.

TRBV12-3/TRBV12-4	14	TRBJ2-2	CASSYRGGSGELFF
TRBV12-3/TRBV12-4	12	TRBJ1-1	CASSFGTTEAFF
TRBV3-1	13	TRBJ1-1	CASSQLTDTEAFF
TRBV5-1	15	TRBJ2-6	CASSTDGSGANVLTF
TRBV20-1	17	TRBJ1-2	CSAATTGSALSNYGYTF
TRBV20-1	14	TRBJ1-1	CSAIGQGLRVEAFF
TRBV5-1	15	TRBJ1-2	CASSFTGDRSYGYTF
TRBV6-2/TRBV6-3	15	TRBJ2-2	CASSSDGGWLGELFF
TRBV6-5	13	TRBJ2-3	CASTARGVDTQYF
TRBV4-2	16	TRBJ2-7	CASSQQQGVGSYEQYF
TRBV29-1	12	TRBJ2-5	CSAQEQPETQYF
TRBV6-2/TRBV6-3	17	TRBJ2-7	CASSLGTSGGISYEQYF
TRBV7-2	13	TRBJ1-5	CASSSGAGQPQHF
TRBV12-3/TRBV12-4	15	TRBJ2-3	CASSFLGGRTDTQYF
TRBV12-3/TRBV12-4	18	TRBJ2-5	CASSIGLAGQSGQETQYF
TRBV20-1	14	TRBJ2-4	CSARDPDLGNIQYF
TRBV30	13	TRBJ1-1	CAWRKNRGTEAFF
TRBV7-2	13	TRBJ2-3	CASSLIAGDTQYF
TRBV12-3/TRBV12-4	14	TRBJ1-5	CASSLGTVNQPQHF
TRBV9	12	TRBJ2-1	CASSVEPNEQFF
TRBV5-1	14	TRBJ1-1	CASSPRDRLTEAFF
TRBV7-2	15	TRBJ2-5	CASSSRRTGQETQYF
TRBV5-1	13	TRBJ2-7	CASSPKGQGMRYF